This is a list of T cell receptor beta chains from one sample in a study of cytomegalovirus exposure and HLA in healthy donors. Using immunoSEQ multiplex PCR, the repertoire was profiled, and TCRdb retains in-frame clones only, with some absent. This table has 95,000 to 150,000 clones, about 62% appearing once. Material for sequencing was PBMCs. These receptors all come from a middle-aged woman in good health and CMV-seropositive. Each CDR3 is given with its conserved first and last residue. Not all rows give a size; the values are once, few, many and, for expanded clones, a class.

v_call	clone_size	j_call	cdr3_aa
TRBV2	NA	TRBJ1-6	CATTIQGRDSPLHF
TRBV10-3	NA	TRBJ2-7	CAISESELSYEQYF
TRBV5-1	NA	TRBJ2-7	CASSLGAAYEQYF
TRBV30	NA	TRBJ1-2	CAWSVRGQGGYGYTF
TRBV18	NA	TRBJ2-5	CASSPQVGLAGYQETQYF
TRBV11-1	NA	TRBJ2-3	CASSAWTDSTDTQYF
TRBV6-1	NA	TRBJ2-1	CASSEYAGEGEQFF
TRBV28	NA	TRBJ2-7	CASSPPGVYEQYF
TRBV28	NA	TRBJ2-1	CASSFDLRVGNEQFF
TRBV5-8	NA	TRBJ1-1	CASSGGTGASTEAFF
TRBV18	NA	TRBJ1-5	CASSPGDQPQHF
TRBV18	NA	TRBJ2-3	CASSASTDTQYF
TRBV19	NA	TRBJ2-3	CASSIPAGGDTQYF
TRBV11-3	NA	TRBJ2-3	CASQGGNTDTQYF
TRBV10-1	NA	TRBJ2-7	CASSPSPTYEQYF
TRBV20-1	once	TRBJ1-6	CSARGGVTLHF
TRBV28	NA	TRBJ1-2	CASSSRSYGYTF
TRBV5-1	NA	TRBJ1-1	CASRMAGNTEAFF
TRBV18	few	TRBJ1-6	CASSPEGAQNSPLHF
TRBV27	NA	TRBJ1-2	CASSSNLAVDGYTF
TRBV5-1	NA	TRBJ2-7	CASSLAKLTGSSYEQYF
TRBV28	NA	TRBJ1-5	CASSPPSMTGFNQPQHF
TRBV5-4	NA	TRBJ2-1	CASSMAAASGGAGSYNEQFF
TRBV10-1	once	TRBJ2-2	CASSLNTGELFF
TRBV6-5	NA	TRBJ1-2	CASSPNKDRLGGYTF
TRBV28	NA	TRBJ1-3	CASSGGTGAGNTIYF
TRBV6-1	NA	TRBJ1-2	CASSSRTGGFNGYTF
TRBV7-6	NA	TRBJ2-5	CASSLVPTGGVGETQYF